What follows is one T cell receptor (beta chain) and its context. What it binds is not known. The sample belongs to a study of graft-versus-host responses after intestinal transplantation. At the level of the study: Tacrolimus and steroids were given for around three years to all recipients after anti-thymocyte globulin induction. Study-wide points: Researchers found peak circulating GvH clone levels linked to early post-transplant HvG declines. Within allografts, high graft-versus-host to host-versus-graft clonal ratios were seen among patients with graft-donor T cell macrochimerism.

The table came from immunoSEQ multiplex PCR; TCRdb's copy has only in-frame clones and leaves some out. The data contain approximately 130,000 clones, more than 80% of them singletons. CDR3 length equals 15 residues. CDR1 PRHDT and CDR2 FYEKMQ come from the germline V gene (reference sequence). Trimming removed 5 bases from V and 1 base from J, with 13 bases in between. V gene TRBV13 combines with J gene TRBJ2-3; D not resolved. Sequenced material: unstimulated CD4+ T cells sorted from spleen or lymph node cells, taken before intestinal transplant. The source is a human donor who received an intestinal transplant. The CDR3 nucleotides read TGTGCCAGCAGCCCCAACCCGGGCGGCACAGATACGCAGTATTTT. As protein: CASSPNPGGTDTQYF.